One and the same sample provided the 24 T cell receptor beta chains below, sequenced in a study of regulatory T cells in long-lasting Graves disease. Both iRepertoire HTBI primers and Arm-PCR of CDR3 regions were used to build the TCR beta libraries. TCRdb recomputed calls from the multiplex PCR reads with MiXCR, one row per CDR3 protein. This sample yields roughly 500,000 distinct CDR3 sequences, of which approximately 12% are seen a single time; 10% belongs to the top ten. The time point was: newly diagnosed GD, antithyroid drugs for less than 3 months. Extracted RNA from PBMCs served as the source of the TCR library. This sample was shared with a second study, whose subject was T cells in Graves' hyperthyroidism and ophthalmopathy.

The specimen was peripheral blood mononuclear cells (PBMCs), collected at new diagnosis, from a patient treated with antithyroid drugs. The receptors were gathered from a young man with Graves disease.

Regarding this clonotype: Relative to the germline gene, one junction end is altered; a read error may explain this. This chain connects TRBV5-1 to TRBJ2-3, with TRBD2 matching 8 bases. CDR3 length: 16 residues. Germline V lookup: CDR1 SGHRS, CDR2 YFSETQ. The CDR3 nucleotides read TGTGCCAGCAGCTTTCCGCGGGAGGAGGGTGGAGATACGCAGTATTTT. It encodes CASSFPREEGGDTQYF. The whole variable domain, remainder taken from reference TRBV5-1 and TRBJ2-3, is KAGVTQTPRYLIKTRGQQVTLSCSPISGHRSVSWYQQTPGQGLQFLFEYFSETQRNKGNFPGRFSGRQFSNSRSEMNVSTLELGDSALYLCASSFPREEGGDTQYFGPGTRLTVL.

This clonotype was detected ten times or more. Mismatch with germline at one junction end may stem from a read error. The chain has TRBV27 and TRBJ2-1; 13 nucleotides align to TRBD2. The CDR3 sequence is 14 residues long. Per the germline V gene, CDR1 is MNHEY and CDR2 is SMNVEV (reference sequence). The CDR3 here is CASRGTSGATELSF. In DNA form, the CDR3 reads TGTGCCAGCAGGGGGACTAGCGGGGCTACCGAGCTGAGCTTC.

CDR3 DNA: TGTGCCAGCAGTTCACAGGGAGTGCCGAACACCGGGGAGCTGTTTTTT. Its translation is CASSSQGVPNTGELFF. V and J are TRBV27 and TRBJ2-2, with D possibly TRBD1 on 6 matching bases. CDR1 and CDR2 (germline): MNHEY, SMNVEV (reference sequence). CDR3 length equals 16 residues. V was trimmed by 4 bases and J by 0 bases, leaving 12 bases between them.

A word on this clonotype: The CDR3 ends on some other residue instead of the conserved phenylalanine or tryptophan, so this is likely a read error. This rearrangement joins TRBV27 to TRBJ2-7; D unresolved. There are 13 residues in the CDR3. Germline assignment: CDR1 MNHEY and CDR2 SMNVEV (reference sequence). The CDR3 sequence is CASSLKSSYEQYS. CDR3 in DNA: TGTGCCAGCAGTTTAAAGAGCTCCTATGAGCAGTACTCC.

This clonotype has just a few counts. The CDR3: CASSLGGLAGHYEQYF. The CDR3 bases are TGTGCCAGCAGCTTGGGAGGGCTAGCGGGCCACTACGAGCAGTACTTC. The chain employs TRBV5-4 and TRBJ2-7, with TRBD2 matching over 8 bases. The germline gives CDR1 SGHNT, CDR2 YYREEE (reference sequence). V dropped 0 bases and J dropped 3; count of bases not matched to a gene: 8. This CDR3 has 16 residues.

In its sample, this clonotype was seen many times. The chain recombines TRBV11-2 with TRBJ1-1; TRBD1 agrees at 9 bases. The CDR3 has 15 amino acids. Germline V CDR1 and CDR2: SGHAT, FQNNGV. The V gene end was trimmed by 6 bases and the J gene end by 3 bases; junction bases not matched to a gene: 8. The CDR3 loop is CASRPTGGMDTEAFF. In DNA form, the CDR3 reads TGTGCCAGCAGGCCTACAGGGGGCATGGACACTGAAGCTTTCTTT.

The CDR3 bases are TGTGCCAATACGGGGTCCGACAGGAACACCGGGGAGCTGTTTTTT. Protein: CANTGSDRNTGELFF. J is TRBJ2-2 and V is TRBV2, with D perhaps matching TRBD1 or TRBD2 (5 bases each). The V end was cut by 10 bases, the J end by 1 base, with 16 bases between. The CDR3 covers 15 residues. Germline V CDR1 and CDR2: SNHLY, FYNNEI.

On this clonotype: This may be a read error: a much more frequent sequence differs by one nucleotide. The rearrangement joins TRBV11-1 to TRBJ2-1; a weak D match, TRBD2 (5 bases). This CDR3 has 15 residues. Trimming pared 7 bases from V and 10 bases from J, leaving 23 bases between. CDR1 and CDR2 (germline): SGHAT, FQDESV (reference sequence). The CDR3 DNA reads as TGTGCCAGCACCCCGGAGGCTAGCAGGATCCACGAGCAGTTCTTC. Its translation is CASTPEASRIHEQFF. The full variable domain, in which reference TRBV11-1 and TRBJ2-1 provide the parts outside the CDR3, is EAEVAQSPRYKITEKSQAVAFWCDPISGHATLYWYRQILGQGPELLVQFQDESVVDDSQLPKDRFSAERLKGVDSTLKIQPAELGDSAMYLCASTPEASRIHEQFFGPGTRLTVL.

At least ten counts were recorded for this clonotype. This chain uses TRBV6-1 with TRBJ2-7; 8 bases fit TRBD1. The CDR3 is 13 residues long. The germline gives CDR1 MNHNS, CDR2 SASEGT. V dropped 5 bases and J dropped 5; count of bases not matched to a gene: 5. CDR3: CASSRTGSDEQYF. The DNA of the CDR3 is TGTGCCAGCAGTAGGACAGGGTCCGACGAGCAGTACTTC.

Ten or more counts support this clonotype. This rearrangement joins TRBV30 to TRBJ2-3, with D unclear. With 2 bases removed from V and 13 bases from J, the gap between germline ends came to 16 bases. This CDR3 is 12 amino acids long. Germline assignment: CDR1 GTSNPN and CDR2 SVGIG (reference sequence). The CDR3: CAWSPLSPEEYF. In nucleotides, the CDR3 is TGTGCCTGGAGTCCGCTCTCACCAGAAGAGTATTTT.

This clonotype was detected a few times. This may be a read error, as it is one base from a much larger clone. The chain couples TRBV10-3 to TRBJ1-5, with 8 bases lining up with TRBD1. The germline V gene has CDR1 ENHRY and CDR2 SYGVKD. This CDR3 is built from 13 residues. The CDR3 reads CASNRGGNKPQHF. The CDR3 region has the DNA TGTGCCTCGAACAGGGGGGGCAATAAGCCCCAGCATTTT.

The chain employs TRBV3-1 and TRBJ2-3, with TRBD2 identical over 7 bases. The CDR3 is 15 residues long. The V and J ends lost 1 base and 5 bases, in that order; junction bases with no gene match: 6. Germline V lookup: CDR1 LGHDT, CDR2 YNNKEL (reference sequence). The CDR3 region is CASSQGTSWVDTQYF. CDR3 DNA sequence: TGTGCCAGCAGCCAAGGGACTAGTTGGGTAGATACGCAGTATTTT.

This clonotype occurred many times. The chain is built from TRBV24-1 and TRBJ2-7; D call uncertain. The CDR3 contains 14 residues. V was pared by 3 bases and J by 3 bases, with 11 bases between. The germline CDR1 and CDR2 sequences are KGHDR and SFDVKD. DNA of the CDR3: TGTGCCACCAGTGATCCCGTCCGGAGCTACGAGCAGTACTTC. Protein sequence: CATSDPVRSYEQYF.

This clonotype was counted between two and nine times. V usage is TRBV24-1 and J usage is TRBJ2-2; D uncertain. The CDR3 contains 11 residues. The V end lost 9 bases, the J end lost 7 bases, and 8 bases lay between the germline ends. From germline, CDR1 is KGHDR and CDR2 SFDVKD. CDR3 residues: CATDAGGELFF. The CDR3 DNA reads as TGTGCCACCGACGCAGGCGGGGAGCTGTTTTTT.

For this clonotype: Being one base from a much bigger clone, this may be a read error. This chain joins TRBV12-3 or TRBV12-4 and TRBJ2-7, with 12 bases matching TRBD2. The CDR3 has 14 amino acids. In DNA form, the CDR3 reads TGTGCCGGCAGTTCCCTAGCGGGAGGGCGAGAGCAGTACTTC. It yields the protein CAGSSLAGGREQYF.

This clonotype was picked up many times. The V gene is TRBV5-1, the J gene TRBJ2-1, with D possibly matching TRBD1 (6 bases). The CDR3 is made up of 14 amino acids. Trimming stripped 0 bases from V and 7 bases from J, with 11 bases between. In germline, CDR1 is SGHRS, CDR2 YFSETQ. The CDR3 reads CASSLGGQGNEQFF. CDR3 bases: TGCGCCAGCAGCTTGGGCGGTCAGGGGAATGAGCAGTTCTTC.

This clonotype was detected many times. This chain connects TRBV18 to TRBJ1-5, with D possibly matching TRBD1 (5 bases). The CDR3 runs 13 residues. Trimming pared 4 bases from V and 4 bases from J, leaving 8 bases between. The germline gives CDR1 KGHSH, CDR2 LQKENI. The CDR3 DNA reads TGTGCCAGCTCACTGTACAGGAATCAGCCCCAGCATTTT. Its translation: CASSLYRNQPQHF.

This clonotype was counted many times. This sequence joins TRBV5-1 and TRBJ2-5; the D is unclear. The V end was cut by 5 bases, the J end by 2 bases, with 10 bases between. From germline, CDR1 is SGHRS and CDR2 YFSETQ. CDR3 length: 13 amino acids. CDR3 loop: CASRLFQQETQYF. As DNA, the CDR3 is TGCGCCAGCAGGCTATTTCAACAAGAGACCCAGTACTTC.

This clonotype was seen many times. The chain joins TRBV12-3 or TRBV12-4 to TRBJ2-7; 9 bases map to TRBD1. V lost 7 bases, J lost 0 bases, and 13 bases stayed unmatched. This CDR3 spans 17 amino acids. For the CDR3, the DNA is TGTGCCAGCACACCTTCATGGGGGGGACAGGGCTCCTACGAGCAGTACTTC. Translation gives CASTPSWGGQGSYEQYF.

This chain uses TRBV15 with TRBJ2-1; D is possibly TRBD1 or TRBD2 (5 bases each). This CDR3 comprises 13 residues. Trimming removed 1 base at V and 10 bases at J, with 11 bases between. Germline V gene data show CDR1 as LNHNV and CDR2 as YYDKDF (reference sequence). The CDR3 coding sequence is TGTGCCACCAGCAGAGGGGACCACCAGGAGCAGTTCTTC. Its protein is CATSRGDHQEQFF.

The chain combines TRBV11-2 with TRBJ2-5; a weak D match, TRBD2 (5 bases). Per the germline V gene, CDR1 is SGHAT and CDR2 is FQNNGV. Between the trimmed V and J ends, which lost 3 bases and 4 bases, there was a span of 9 bases. The CDR3 sequence is 13 residues long. The chain's CDR3 is CASSFGGPETQYF. The CDR3 nucleotides read TGTGCCAGCAGCTTTGGCGGGCCAGAGACCCAGTACTTC.

This clonotype was counted at least ten times. The gene calls are TRBV2 and TRBJ2-3, with D perhaps matching TRBD1 or TRBD2 (5 bases each). The germline V gene has CDR1 SNHLY and CDR2 FYNNEI. CDR3 size: 13 residues. V lost 5 bases and J 0 bases, leaving 6 bases between the germline ends. The CDR3 reads CASSRDSTDTQYF. The CDR3 DNA sequence: TGTGCCAGCAGTAGGGACAGCACAGATACGCAGTATTTT. Using reference TRBV2 and TRBJ2-3 for the parts outside the CDR3, the full variable domain is EPEVTQTPSHQVTQMGQEVILRCVPISNHLYFYWYRQILGQKVEFLVSFYNNEISEKSEIFDDQFSVERPDGSNFTLKIRSTKLEDSAMYFCASSRDSTDTQYFGPGTRLTVL.

The table lists this clonotype with many counts. The chain links TRBV2 to TRBJ2-3; D possibly corresponds to TRBD2 (5 bases). CDR3 length equals 13 residues. The germline V and J ends were trimmed by 4 bases and 6 bases, with 11 bases remaining between them. Germline V gene sequence: CDR1 SNHLY, CDR2 FYNNEI. The CDR3 bases are TGTGCCAGCAGTGTCCTAGCAGCCGATACGCAGTATTTT. Residues: CASSVLAADTQYF. The full variable domain, completed using reference TRBV2 and TRBJ2-3, is EPEVTQTPSHQVTQMGQEVILRCVPISNHLYFYWYRQILGQKVEFLVSFYNNEISEKSEIFDDQFSVERPDGSNFTLKIRSTKLEDSAMYFCASSVLAADTQYFGPGTRLTVL.

Many counts were recorded for this clonotype. The chain combines TRBV6-2 or TRBV6-3 with TRBJ2-1; the D is unclear. Germline V lookup: CDR1 MNHEY, CDR2 SVGEGT. The CDR3 length is 15 residues. The ends were cut back, 0 bases at V and 2 bases at J, with 8 bases in the middle. The CDR3, as DNA: TGTGCCAGCAGTTACTCGTCGCGGCCCTACAATGAGCAGTTCTTC. Its translation is CASSYSSRPYNEQFF.